The entry below describes one T cell receptor (beta chain). What it recognizes is unknown. This entry belongs to a study of blood T cells in healthy people across ages. General observations from the study: Unknown donor CMV status possibly confounded expanded clonotype changes.

The V end lost 5 bases, the J end lost 5 bases, and 15 bases lay between the germline ends. CDR3 length: 15 amino acids. Germline CDR1 is SEHNR and CDR2 is FQNEAQ (reference sequence). Primers used in a second PCR of roughly 6 to 12 cycles were a sample-barcoded 5' primer and a J-beta primer mix. TCRdb re-called the 5' RACE reads with MiXCR, one entry per CDR3 protein. In the table there are approximately 1.5 million distinct CDR3 sequences, approximately 32% of which are singletons. The V gene is TRBV7-9, the J gene TRBJ1-4; D call uncertain. Material: blood. This receptor was taken from a woman aged 25 to 39 in good health. The CDR3, as DNA: TGTGCCAGCAGCCCGGTCTTCCAGTACAATGAAAAACTGTTTTTT. It codes for CASSPVFQYNEKLFF. The variable domain in full, with the rest retrieved from reference TRBV7-9 and TRBJ1-4, is DTGVSQNPRHKITKRGQNVTFRCDPISEHNRLYWYRQTLGQGPEFLTYFQNEAQLEKSRLLSDRFSAERPKGSFSTLEIQRTEQGDSAMYLCASSPVFQYNEKLFFGSGTQLSVL.